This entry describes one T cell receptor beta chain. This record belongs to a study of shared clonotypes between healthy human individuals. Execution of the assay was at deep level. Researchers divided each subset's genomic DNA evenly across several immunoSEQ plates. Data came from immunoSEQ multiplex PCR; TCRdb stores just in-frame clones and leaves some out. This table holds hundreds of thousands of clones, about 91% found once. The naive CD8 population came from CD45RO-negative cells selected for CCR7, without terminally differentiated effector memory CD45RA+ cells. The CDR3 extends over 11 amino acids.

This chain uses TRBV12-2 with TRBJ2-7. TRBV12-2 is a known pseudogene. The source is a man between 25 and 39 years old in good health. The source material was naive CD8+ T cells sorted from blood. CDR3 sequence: CASPSHAEQYF. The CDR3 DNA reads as TGTGCAAGTCCGTCCCATGCCGAGCAGTACTTC.